One and the same sample provided the 32 T cell receptor beta chains below, sequenced in a study of siplizumab effects on memory and regulatory T cells. Measured with immunoSEQ multiplex PCR; TCRdb has only the in-frame clones, and not every one. The sample has about 110,000 clones; more than 90% are singletons. The sequenced material came from CD4+ T cells sorted from blood. The receptors were sampled from a human donor in good health.

The chain couples TRBV7-9 to TRBJ1-1; D uncertain. Trimming shortened V by 1 base and J by 5 bases, and 2 bases separated the two germline ends. The germline gives CDR1 SEHNR, CDR2 FQNEAQ (reference sequence). The CDR3 has 11 amino acids. This chain's CDR3 is CASSLDTEAFF. CDR3 sequence (DNA): TGTGCCAGCAGCTTAGATACTGAAGCTTTCTTT.

The rearrangement joins TRBV10-3 to TRBJ2-7; 8 bases align to TRBD1. With 4 bases clipped from V and 3 bases from J, the junction kept 5 bases outside the gene matches. Looked up from germline, CDR1 is ENHRY and CDR2 is SYGVKD. The CDR3 is 14 residues long. DNA for the CDR3: TGTGCCATCAGTGGAGGACAGGGAGACTACGAGCAGTACTTC. The encoded protein is CAISGGQGDYEQYF.

The gene calls are TRBV7-9 and TRBJ2-3; D possibly matches TRBD1 or TRBD2 (5 bases each). Germline V gene data show CDR1 as SEHNR and CDR2 as FQNEAQ (reference sequence). V lost 4 bases to trimming and J lost 4 bases, with 12 bases between them. The CDR3 length is 14 residues. In DNA, the CDR3 is TGTGCCAGCAGCTATGAGGGGACGTCAGATACGCAGTATTTT. This sequence encodes CASSYEGTSDTQYF.

Comments on this clone: Other DNA sequences of this sample code for an identical CDR3. The chain recombines TRBV7-3 with TRBJ1-1; a possible D gene is TRBD1 (6 bases). This CDR3 has 14 residues. Trimming took 5 bases from V and 0 from J, leaving 10 bases between them. The germline CDR1 and CDR2 sequences are SGHTA and FQGTGA. The CDR3 DNA reads as TGTGCCAGCAGCCCGGGACATCTGAACACTGAAGCTTTCTTT. This codes for CASSPGHLNTEAFF.

V is TRBV20-1 and J is TRBJ2-1, with 7 positions matching TRBD1. The length of the CDR3 is 11 residues. With 2 bases clipped from V and 12 bases from J, the junction kept 4 bases outside the gene matches. Germline-derived CDR1 and CDR2 are DFQATT and SNEGSKA (reference sequence). As DNA, the CDR3 is TGCAGTGCTAGAACGGGACAGAGGCAGTTCTTC. The encoded protein is CSARTGQRQFF.

The chain combines TRBV21-1 with TRBJ2-5; the table gives TRBD1 as D, unverified against the DNA. TRBV21-1 is deemed a pseudogene. The CDR3 spans 16 residues. DNA of the CDR3: TGTGCCAGCCAGGGATGGCCCAGAACCTCTTGGGAGACCCAGTACTTC. This gives the protein CASQGWPRTSWETQYF.

The chain carries TRBV6-5 and TRBJ1-2; possible D gene TRBD1, 5 bases. Germline V gene sequence: CDR1 MNHEY, CDR2 SVGAGI. The CDR3 is 14 amino acids. V lost 2 bases and J lost 2, with 9 bases in between. CDR3 bases: TGTGCCAGCAGTTACGGGGCGGGGAACTATGGCTACACCTTC. Protein product: CASSYGAGNYGYTF.

Only one count was recorded for this clone. The rearrangement uses TRBV5-1 and TRBJ2-3; 14 bases are a match to TRBD2. The CDR3 sequence is 17 residues long. Germline V gene data show CDR1 as SGHRS and CDR2 as YFSETQ. V lost 3 bases, J lost 2 bases, and 5 bases stayed unmatched. CDR3 nucleotides: TGCGCCAGCAGCTCCCGGACTAGCGGGGGGTTCACAGATACGCAGTATTTT. Its translation: CASSSRTSGGFTDTQYF.

The chain couples TRBV5-1 to TRBJ2-3; D ambiguous. The germline CDR1 and CDR2 sequences are SGHRS and YFSETQ. The CDR3 runs to 13 residues. The ends were cut back, 5 bases at V and 4 bases at J, with 11 bases in the middle. CDR3 DNA: TGCGCCAGCAGGACCCGAGATGCAGATACGCAGTATTTT. Translated: CASRTRDADTQYF.

The chain joins TRBV6-6 to TRBJ2-7, with 7 bases fitting TRBD1. The J segment lost 3 bases and the V segment lost 2 bases, leaving 1 base of the junction unmatched. This CDR3 region has 13 residues. Germline V gene sequence: CDR1 MNHNY, CDR2 SVGAGI (reference sequence). CDR3 sequence: CASSYRDSYEQYF. CDR3 nucleotides: TGTGCCAGCAGTTACAGGGACAGCTACGAGCAGTACTTC.

With regard to this clone: Mismatch with germline at one junction end may stem from a read error. The CDR3 is CASSYQFSGANVLTF. The CDR3 DNA follows: TGTGCCAGCAGTTACCAATTCTCTGGGGCCAACGTCCTGACTTTC. The V and J genes are TRBV10-2 and TRBJ2-6; D uncertain. This CDR3 is built from 15 residues. CDR1 and CDR2 (germline): WSHSY, SAAADI.

This clone was recorded only once. V gene TRBV27 combines with J gene TRBJ2-6, with unresolved D. CDR1 is MNHEY and CDR2 is SMNVEV in the germline V gene (reference sequence). This CDR3 has 18 amino acids. The ends were cut back, 4 bases at V and 5 bases at J, with 21 bases in the middle. The CDR3, as DNA: TGTGCCAGCAGTTACATATTCTGGCTACAAAGTCGGGCCAACGTCCTGACTTTC. This codes for CASSYIFWLQSRANVLTF.

This clone was recorded only once. The gene calls are TRBV4-1 and TRBJ2-2; D unresolved. The germline gives CDR1 MGHRA, CDR2 YSYEKL. V was cut by 4 bases and J by 4 bases, with 19 bases left in between. The CDR3 loop spans 17 amino acids. The CDR3 DNA reads TGCGCCAGCAGCCGGACCCAGTCGATAGGTTTCACCGGGGAGCTGTTTTTT. Translated, it gives CASSRTQSIGFTGELFF.

This clone was seen more than once but under ten times. The CDR3 bases are TGTGCCAGCAGCTTAGTCGTGCGGGGGATGGCTAATGAAAAACTGTTTTTT. It specifies CASSLVVRGMANEKLFF. The genes are TRBV7-9 and TRBJ1-4; TRBD1 might be the D (5 bases). The germline CDR1 and CDR2 sequences are SEHNR and FQNEAQ (reference sequence). Trimming shortened V by 1 base and J by 3 bases, and 15 bases separated the two germline ends. The CDR3 is made up of 17 amino acids.

The chain couples TRBV5-1 to TRBJ1-1; TRBD1 agrees at 11 bases. CDR1 and CDR2 (germline): SGHRS, YFSETQ. The CDR3 runs 16 residues. Losses at the gene ends were 5 bases for V and 3 bases for J; bases not matched to a gene: 9. The chain's CDR3 is CASSSGQGAWDTEAFF. The CDR3 region has the DNA TGCGCCAGCAGTTCAGGACAGGGGGCGTGGGACACTGAAGCTTTCTTT. The whole variable domain, remainder taken from reference TRBV5-1 and TRBJ1-1, is KAGVTQTPRYLIKTRGQQVTLSCSPISGHRSVSWYQQTPGQGLQFLFEYFSETQRNKGNFPGRFSGRQFSNSRSEMNVSTLELGDSALYLCASSSGQGAWDTEAFFGQGTRLTVV.

V usage is TRBV5-1 and J usage is TRBJ1-2; TRBD1 agrees at 9 bases. V shed 4 bases and J 6 bases; nucleotides not matched to a gene: 7. Germline CDR1 is SGHRS and CDR2 is YFSETQ. The CDR3 loop spans 14 amino acids. CDR3 nucleotides: TGCGCCAGCAGCGTAACCGGGACAGGGAATGGCTACACCTTC. This codes for CASSVTGTGNGYTF.

This chain links TRBV21-1 with TRBJ2-7; the table gives TRBD2 as D, unverified against the DNA. TRBV21-1 is marked as a pseudogene. CDR3 length equals 21 residues. The CDR3 spells CASSKEDPEGGLEDMFYEQYF. The CDR3 nucleotides read TGTGCCAGCAGCAAAGAGGATCCAGAGGGGGGGCTGGAGGATATGTTCTACGAGCAGTACTTC.

The V gene is TRBV29-1, the J gene TRBJ1-2; 8 bases line up with TRBD1. Trimming took 6 bases from V and 2 from J; bases not matched to a gene: 2. The CDR3 has 12 residues. CDR1 is SQVTM and CDR2 is ANQGSEA in the germline V gene. The CDR3 protein is CSVGTGNYGYTF. CDR3 coding DNA: TGCAGCGTGGGGACAGGAAACTATGGCTACACCTTC.

V and J are TRBV18 and TRBJ2-3; D is perhaps TRBD2 (5 bases). V lost 3 bases, J lost 2 bases, and 9 bases lay in between. Germline V lookup: CDR1 KGHSH, CDR2 LQKENI. The CDR3 is 14 amino acids. The CDR3 is CASSPSAVTDTQYF. The CDR3 DNA reads as TGTGCCAGCTCACCTAGCGCCGTCACAGATACGCAGTATTTT.

The J gene is TRBJ2-5, the V gene TRBV5-4; TRBD1 or TRBD2 may be the D gene (5 bases each). V dropped 4 bases and J dropped 0 bases, with 13 bases sitting between them. This CDR3 is built from 15 residues. Germline V lookup: CDR1 SGHNT, CDR2 YYREEE (reference sequence). CDR3 DNA: TGTGCCAGCAGCGTGGATCGGGGCTACCAAGAGACCCAGTACTTC. Translating gives CASSVDRGYQETQYF.

The rearrangement links TRBV7-2 to TRBJ1-5, with D possibly matching TRBD1 (6 bases). Germline lookup yields CDR1 SGHTA and CDR2 FQGNSA. V dropped 5 bases and J dropped 4 bases, with 15 bases sitting between them. The CDR3 length is 15 residues. The CDR3 sequence is CASSPRGAGNQPQHF. CDR3 nucleotide sequence: TGTGCCAGCAGCCCCCGGGGGGCAGGAAATCAGCCCCAGCATTTT.

The chain recombines TRBV27 with TRBJ1-5, with D possibly being TRBD1 (5 bases). Germline CDR1 MNHEY, CDR2 SMNVEV (reference sequence). Trimming removed 6 bases at V and 7 bases at J, with 19 bases between. The CDR3 has 15 amino acids. Written as DNA, the CDR3 is TGTGCCAGCAGCCTGGGACCAAGCCATGGACAGCCCCAGCATTTT. Translated, it gives CASSLGPSHGQPQHF.

The chain uses TRBV5-1 and TRBJ2-5; the D is unclear. CDR1 is SGHRS, CDR2 YFSETQ, per germline. The CDR3 is 14 residues long. V lost 2 bases to trimming and J lost 1 base, with 9 bases between them. The CDR3 sequence: CASSFGNSQETQYF. CDR3 bases: TGCGCCAGCAGCTTCGGTAATAGCCAAGAGACCCAGTACTTC.

V gene TRBV5-3 combines with J gene TRBJ2-1; tentative D call: TRBD2 (5 bases). TRBV5-3 is treated as an ORF (open reading frame) with a function not yet certain. The ends were cut back, 4 bases at V and 8 bases at J, with 10 bases in the middle. The CDR3 length is 12 residues. As DNA, the CDR3 is TGTGCCAGAAGCGAGGGCAGCGATGAGCAGTTCTTC. Residues: CARSEGSDEQFF.

The rearrangement joins TRBV5-1 to TRBJ2-6; a weak D match, TRBD2 (5 bases). Per the germline V gene, CDR1 is SGHRS and CDR2 is YFSETQ. V was cut by 0 bases and J by 1 base, with 8 bases left in between. This CDR3 has 16 residues. CDR3 sequence (DNA): TGCGCCAGCAGCTTGGATGGGGAGTCTGGGGCCAACGTCCTGACTTTC. The encoded protein is CASSLDGESGANVLTF.

V and J are TRBV7-9 and TRBJ1-1, with D possibly matching TRBD1 (6 bases). With 1 base removed from V and 3 bases from J, the gap between germline ends came to 18 bases. Germline V gene lookup returns CDR1 SEHNR and CDR2 FQNEAQ (reference sequence). This CDR3 has 17 amino acids. CDR3 residues: CASSLGAGSGADTEAFF. CDR3 sequence (DNA): TGTGCCAGCAGCTTAGGGGCCGGCTCGGGGGCGGACACTGAAGCTTTCTTT.

J is TRBJ2-5 and V is TRBV6-5; D unclear. The CDR3 length is 11 residues. V lost 6 bases, J lost 6 bases, and 8 bases lay in between. Germline CDR1 and CDR2: MNHEY and SVGAGI. The CDR3 nucleotides are TGTGCCAGCAGATCTATTCAGACCCAGTACTTC. Translating gives CASRSIQTQYF.

The J gene is TRBJ1-5, the V gene TRBV19, with D possibly TRBD1 on 5 matching bases. The CDR3 contains 15 residues. Germline CDR1 LNHDA, CDR2 SQIVND (reference sequence). Trimming took 7 bases from V and 3 from J, leaving 16 bases between them. CDR3 coding DNA: TGTGCCAGTATCCCCAGGCGGGGGGTCAATCAGCCCCAGCATTTT. Translated, it gives CASIPRRGVNQPQHF.

The genes are TRBV6-5 and TRBJ1-6; no clear D. The germline V gene encodes CDR1 MNHEY and CDR2 SVGAGI. This CDR3 region has 16 residues. V lost 0 bases to trimming and J lost 10 bases, with 16 bases between them. The CDR3 bases are TGTGCCAGCAGTTACTCGGTGGGAACAAGAAACTCACCCCTCCACTTT. It yields the protein CASSYSVGTRNSPLHF.

The chain joins TRBV18 to TRBJ2-3; no reliable D call. Germline loops: CDR1 KGHSH, CDR2 LQKENI. The CDR3 has 12 amino acids. Trimming took 3 bases from V and 5 from J, leaving 6 bases between them. The CDR3 DNA follows: TGTGCCAGCTCACCGGTAGGAGATACGCAGTATTTT. Protein product: CASSPVGDTQYF.

This chain links TRBV19 with TRBJ2-7; 9 bases map to TRBD1. After removal of 7 bases from V and 5 bases from J, the junction contained 6 bases not matched to a gene. Germline CDR1 LNHDA, CDR2 SQIVND (reference sequence). The CDR3 is made up of 13 amino acids. In DNA form, the CDR3 reads TGTGCCAGTATGGGGGACAGGGACCACGAGCAGTACTTC. Amino acids: CASMGDRDHEQYF. The full variable domain, rest sourced from reference TRBV19 and TRBJ2-7, is DGGITQSPKYLFRKEGQNVTLSCEQNLNHDAMYWYRQDPGQGLRLIYYSQIVNDFQKGDIAEGYSVSREKKESFPLTVTSAQKNPTAFYLCASMGDRDHEQYFGPGTRLTVT.

The J gene is TRBJ2-7, the V gene TRBV28; 8 bases fit TRBD2. Per germline, CDR1 MDHEN and CDR2 SYDVKM. The V segment lost 4 bases and the J segment 2 bases; nucleotides outside the gene matches: 1. The CDR3 extends over 13 amino acids. The CDR3 reads CASSSGGTYEQYF. The DNA for the CDR3 is TGTGCCAGCAGTTCGGGGGGGACCTACGAGCAGTACTTC.